Reported below is one T cell receptor beta chain. Sample time point: 2014-2015 season, 7 days after vaccination. Adults received seasonal inactivated influenza vaccine, with sorted blood CD4 subsets sequenced before and after. These data come from a study of follicular helper T cells after annual influenza vaccination. With V trimmed by 8 bases and J by 7 bases, 15 bases remained unmatched. CDR1 MGHDK and CDR2 SYGVNS come from the germline V gene. This CDR3 comprises 16 residues. Libraries were prepared by immunoSEQ multiplex PCR; TCRdb keeps only in-frame clonotypes and omits some of them. The repertoire holds about 15,000 clones, with around 84% as singletons.

The rearrangement joins TRBV25-1 to TRBJ2-1; TRBD2 aligns across 9 bases. This material consisted of CXCR5+ CD38- circulating T follicular helper cells from blood, taken 7 days after influenza vaccination. Documented subset: circulating Tfh, non-naive CD4+CXCR5+PD-1+ (ICOS+CD38+ or ICOS-CD38-). The sequence came from an adult who received the influenza vaccine. The CDR3 DNA sequence: TGTGCCAGCGCTAGTGATAGTAGCGGGAGTTTGAATGAGCAGTTCTTC. Translated: CASASDSSGSLNEQFF.